This T cell receptor (beta chain) was sequenced during a study of blood T cell repertoires in COVID-19. Across the study: The United States, Italy and Spain were the sources of the acute and convalescent COVID-19 samples. From T cells, B-cell-depleted T cells, or PBMCs came the material, which was cDNA or gDNA.

V was trimmed by 4 bases and J by 4 bases, leaving 7 bases between them. Germline loops: CDR1 SQVTM, CDR2 ANQGSEA. This CDR3 is built from 12 residues. In the original analysis: Counts of nucleated cells, estimated from reference gene primer amplification, were obtained. This table comes from immunoSEQ multiplex PCR, and its TCRdb copy is limited to in-frame clones, with some not included. V and J calls and clone size are copied from that table; D and trimming were computed from the DNA. The data show about 100,000 clones, more than 90% seen once. This rearrangement joins TRBV29-1 to TRBJ2-2; D perhaps matches TRBD2 (5 bases). The sample consisted of peripheral blood. The TCR was taken from a man between 65 and 85 years old with acute or convalescent COVID-19. This chain's CDR3 is CSVAGFTGELFF. CDR3 in DNA: TGCAGCGTTGCGGGGTTCACCGGGGAGCTGTTTTTT.